This record concerns one TCR beta chain sequence. This CDR3 has 16 amino acids. Looked up from germline, CDR1 is SGDLS and CDR2 is YYNGEE. The V segment lost 0 bases and the J segment 9 bases; nucleotides outside the gene matches: 4. The data were obtained in a study of resident and recirculating memory T cells in vitiligo. Only in-frame clones appear in the TCRdb table, and some are missing; sequencing was by immunoSEQ multiplex PCR. Here the sample spans 75,000 to 95,000 clones, about 92% being singletons. Sequenced input: blood. The receptor's source is a male donor with vitiligo. The rearrangement links TRBV9 to TRBJ2-2, with TRBD2 matching 14 bases. Here the CDR3 DNA reads TGTGCCAGCAGCGTAGTTGGGACTAGCGGGAGCCGGGAGCTGTTTTTT. Amino acids: CASSVVGTSGSRELFF.